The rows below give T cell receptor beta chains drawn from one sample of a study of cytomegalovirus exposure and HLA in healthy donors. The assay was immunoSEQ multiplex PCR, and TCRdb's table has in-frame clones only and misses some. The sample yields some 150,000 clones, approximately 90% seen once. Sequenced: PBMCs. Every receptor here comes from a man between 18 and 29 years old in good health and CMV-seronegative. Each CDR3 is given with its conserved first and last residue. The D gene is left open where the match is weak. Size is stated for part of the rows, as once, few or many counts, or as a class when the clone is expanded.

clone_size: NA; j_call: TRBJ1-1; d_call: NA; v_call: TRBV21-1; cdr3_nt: TGTGCCAGCAGCAAAGGGCGGACAGGACCGAACACTGAAGCTTTCTTT; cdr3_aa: CASSKGRTGPNTEAFF
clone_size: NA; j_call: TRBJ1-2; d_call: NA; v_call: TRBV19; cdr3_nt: TGTGCCAGTAGTTTGGGCCAGTATCCTTCCTATGGCTACACCTTC; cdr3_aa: CASSLGQYPSYGYTF
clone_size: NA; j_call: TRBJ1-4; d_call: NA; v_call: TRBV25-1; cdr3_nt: TGTGCCAGCAGTGCAGCGAGGATAACTAATGAAAAACTGTTTTTT; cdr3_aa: CASSAARITNEKLFF
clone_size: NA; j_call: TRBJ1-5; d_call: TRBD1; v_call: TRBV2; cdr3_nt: TGTGCCAGCAGTGAAGAGAAGGGGGCAAGCAATCAGCCCCAGCATTTT; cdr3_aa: CASSEEKGASNQPQHF
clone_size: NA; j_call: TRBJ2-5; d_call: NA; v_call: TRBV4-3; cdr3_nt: TGCGCCAGCAGCCAAGGGCGGGGGCTAGGGCTCCTCTACTTC; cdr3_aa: CASSQGRGLGLLYF
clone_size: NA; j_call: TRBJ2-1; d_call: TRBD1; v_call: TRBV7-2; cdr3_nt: TGTGCCAGCAGCTCCGGACAGGGGATCTACAATGAGCAGTTCTTC; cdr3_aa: CASSSGQGIYNEQFF
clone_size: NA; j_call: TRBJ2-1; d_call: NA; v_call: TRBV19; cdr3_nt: TGTGCCAGTAGGGGATCGCTAAGCGGAAACTACAATGAGCAGTTCTTC; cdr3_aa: CASRGSLSGNYNEQFF
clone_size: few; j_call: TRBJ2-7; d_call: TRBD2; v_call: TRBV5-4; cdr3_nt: TGTGCCAGCAGCTTAGGCGGGGGGGCCGGGTACGAGCAGTACTTC; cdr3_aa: CASSLGGGAGYEQYF
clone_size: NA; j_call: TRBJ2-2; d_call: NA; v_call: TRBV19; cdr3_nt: TGTGCCAGTAGTTTGAAGACTCCCGGAGCCGGGGAGCTGTTTTTT; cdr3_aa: CASSLKTPGAGELFF
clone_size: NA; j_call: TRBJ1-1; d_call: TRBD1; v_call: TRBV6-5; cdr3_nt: TGTGCCAGCAGTACAGGGACAGACCTGAACACTGAAGCTTTCTTT; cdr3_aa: CASSTGTDLNTEAFF
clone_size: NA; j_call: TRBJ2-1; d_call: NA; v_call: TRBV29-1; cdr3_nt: TGCAGCGTTAGCGGTAGTAGGGTTTACAATGAGCAGTTCTTC; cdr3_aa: CSVSGSRVYNEQFF
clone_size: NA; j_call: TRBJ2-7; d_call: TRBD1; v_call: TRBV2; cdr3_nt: TGTGCCAGCGCGGTACTCGGGACAGGGGACGAGCAGTACTTC; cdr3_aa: CASAVLGTGDEQYF
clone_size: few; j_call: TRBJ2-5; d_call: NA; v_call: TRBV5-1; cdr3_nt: TGCGCCAGCAGCTTGGCCTCTAGCCGGGAGACCCAGTACTTC; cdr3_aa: CASSLASSRETQYF
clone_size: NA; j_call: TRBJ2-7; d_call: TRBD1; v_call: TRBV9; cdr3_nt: TGTGCCAGCAGCACGGGACAGGGGGGCTACGAGCAGTACTTC; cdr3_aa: CASSTGQGGYEQYF
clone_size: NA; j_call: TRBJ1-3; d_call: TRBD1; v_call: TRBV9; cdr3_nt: TGTGCCAGCAGCGTAGCCCTACCGGACAGGGGAGGAAACACCATATATTTT; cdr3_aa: CASSVALPDRGGNTIYF
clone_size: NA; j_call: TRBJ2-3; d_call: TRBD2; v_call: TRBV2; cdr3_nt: TGTGCCAGCAGTGAATCTAGCGGGAGACGTGCTAGCACAGATACGCAGTATTTT; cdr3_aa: CASSESSGRRASTDTQYF
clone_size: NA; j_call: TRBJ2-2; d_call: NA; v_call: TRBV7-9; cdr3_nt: TGTGCCAGCAGCCCCCGCATGGTTAGCGGGGAGCTGTTTTTT; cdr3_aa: CASSPRMVSGELFF
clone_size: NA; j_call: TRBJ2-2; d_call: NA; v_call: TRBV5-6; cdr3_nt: TGTGCCAGCAGCATCAGGGGTGGGCACACCGGGGAGCTGTTTTTT; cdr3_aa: CASSIRGGHTGELFF
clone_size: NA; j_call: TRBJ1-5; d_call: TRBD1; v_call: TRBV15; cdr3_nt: TGTGCCACCAGCAGATTAAAGATTAAACACAGGGGGTTTAGCAATCAGCCCCAGCATTTT; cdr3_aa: CATSRLKIKHRGFSNQPQHF
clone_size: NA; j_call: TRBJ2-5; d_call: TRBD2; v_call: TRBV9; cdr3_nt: TGTGCCAGCAGCGCGACGGGGCTAGCGGGGGGAGAGACCCAGTACTTC; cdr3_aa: CASSATGLAGGETQYF
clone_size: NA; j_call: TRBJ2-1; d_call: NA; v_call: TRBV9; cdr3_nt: TGTGCCAGCAGCGTAGCTAGCGCCAACAATGAGCAGTTCTTC; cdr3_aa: CASSVASANNEQFF
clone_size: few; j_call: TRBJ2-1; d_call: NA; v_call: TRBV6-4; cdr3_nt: TGTGCCAGCAGTGACACAACCACTAGCTTTCTGTTCTTC; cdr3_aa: CASSDTTTSFLFF
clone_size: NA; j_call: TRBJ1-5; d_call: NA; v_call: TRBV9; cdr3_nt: TGTGCCAGCAGCACCGGGAGGGGCAATCAGCCCCAGCATTTT; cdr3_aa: CASSTGRGNQPQHF
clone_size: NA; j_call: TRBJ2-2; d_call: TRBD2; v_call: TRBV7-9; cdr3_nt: TGTGCCAGCAGCTCCCCTAGCGGAGCGAACACCGGGGAGCTGTTTTTT; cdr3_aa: CASSSPSGANTGELFF
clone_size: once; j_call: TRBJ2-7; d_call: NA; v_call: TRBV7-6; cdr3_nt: TGTGCCAGCAGCTCCCATTTAGGGCAGGGTAGCTCCTACGAGCAGTACTTC; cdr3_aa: CASSSHLGQGSSYEQYF
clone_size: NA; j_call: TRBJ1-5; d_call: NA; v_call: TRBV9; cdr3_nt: TGTGCCAGCAGCCGAGGGGGAGGCAATCAGCCCCAGCATTTT; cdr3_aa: CASSRGGGNQPQHF
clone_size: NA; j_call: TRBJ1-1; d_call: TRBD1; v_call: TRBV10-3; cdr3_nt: TGTGCCATCAGTCGAGGGACAGGGGCGAACACTGAAGCTTTCTTT; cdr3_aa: CAISRGTGANTEAFF
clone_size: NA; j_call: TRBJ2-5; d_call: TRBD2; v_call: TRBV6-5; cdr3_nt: TGTGCCAGCAGTTTACAAGGACTAGCGGGGACCGAGACCCAGTACTTC; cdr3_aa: CASSLQGLAGTETQYF